Following are 12 T cell receptor beta chains from one sample sequenced in a study of blood T cell repertoires in COVID-19. Sequencing used immunoSEQ multiplex PCR; TCRdb keeps in-frame clones, though not all of them. The table includes under 200,000 clones, approximately 79% detected once. The sample taken for sequencing was peripheral blood. These receptors were obtained from a woman aged 60-75 years with COVID-19, enrolled during active disease.

This clone was recorded once. This rearrangement joins TRBV6-5 to TRBJ1-2; 9 positions match TRBD1. Per germline, CDR1 MNHEY and CDR2 SVGAGI. Unmatched junction bases numbered 7, after V lost 7 bases and J lost 4 bases. The CDR3 is 14 residues long. The CDR3 DNA reads TGTGCCAGCACGCCCGGGACAGGGACCTATGGCTACACCTTC. This codes for CASTPGTGTYGYTF.

This chain uses TRBV7-2 with TRBJ2-1, with D possibly TRBD2 on 6 matching bases. Trimming shortened V by 3 bases and J by 9 bases, and 9 bases separated the two germline ends. Germline loops: CDR1 SGHTA, CDR2 FQGNSA. This CDR3 has 12 amino acids. For the CDR3, the DNA is TGTGCCAGCAGCTTTGGGGGAGGTGAGCAGTTCTTC. It yields the protein CASSFGGGEQFF.

V usage is TRBV5-4 and J usage is TRBJ1-2; 7 positions agree with TRBD1. V trimming: 3 bases; J trimming: 2 bases; junction bases outside the gene matches: 4. Germline V lookup: CDR1 SGHNT, CDR2 YYREEE (reference sequence). The CDR3 extends over 14 amino acids. The DNA for the CDR3 is TGTGCCAGCAGCTGGAACAGGGGCAACTATGGCTACACCTTC. Translation gives CASSWNRGNYGYTF. The whole variable domain, remainder taken from reference TRBV5-4 and TRBJ1-2, is ETGVTQSPTHLIKTRGQQVTLRCSSQSGHNTVSWYQQALGQGPQFIFQYYREEENGRGNFPPRFSGLQFPNYSSELNVNALELDDSALYLCASSWNRGNYGYTFGSGTRLTVV.

The chain uses TRBV30 and TRBJ2-7, with TRBD2 matching over 7 bases. V lost 4 bases, J lost 7 bases, and 16 bases stayed unmatched. In germline, CDR1 is GTSNPN, CDR2 SVGIG (reference sequence). CDR3 length equals 15 residues. CDR3 sequence (DNA): TGTGCCTGGAAGCACGAGACTAGCTCAAACCCTGAGCAGTACTTC. Translated: CAWKHETSSNPEQYF.

In its sample, this clone was seen a few times. The chain combines TRBV2 with TRBJ2-7; D perhaps matches TRBD1 (6 bases). The ends were cut back, 4 bases at V and 2 bases at J, with 12 bases in the middle. Germline loops: CDR1 SNHLY, CDR2 FYNNEI. The length of the CDR3 is 14 residues. The CDR3 bases are TGTGCCAGCAGTGCGAGGGGGATCCCCTACGAGCAGTACGTC. This encodes CASSARGIPYEQYV.

The rearrangement uses TRBV10-1 and TRBJ2-3, with TRBD2 matching over 11 bases. CDR3 length: 17 amino acids. CDR1 is WNHNN and CDR2 is SYGVQD in the germline V gene (reference sequence). The V and J ends lost 4 bases and 0 bases, in that order; junction bases with no gene match: 6. Written as DNA, the CDR3 is TGCGCCAGCAGTGGGGAGACTAGCGGGACTAGCACAGATACGCAGTATTTT. Its protein product is CASSGETSGTSTDTQYF.

The genes are TRBV28 and TRBJ1-4; perhaps TRBD1 as D (5 bases). This CDR3 comprises 17 residues. Per the germline V gene, CDR1 is MDHEN and CDR2 is SYDVKM. Trimming left V 5 bases short and J 2 bases short, with 18 bases between. CDR3 coding DNA: TGTGCCAGCAGTACCCCAGGGAATCGTGGTACTAATGAAAAACTGTTTTTT. It is translated as CASSTPGNRGTNEKLFF.

This clone was counted a few times. The chain carries TRBV3-1 (or the pseudogene TRBV3-2) and TRBJ1-1; D uncertain. CDR3 size: 16 residues. Germline-derived CDR1 and CDR2 are LGHDT and YNNKEL (reference sequence). The ends were cut back, 10 bases at V and 0 bases at J, with 21 bases in the middle. The CDR3 loop reads CATSRTGSNMNTEAFF. The CDR3 DNA sequence: TGTGCCACAAGCAGAACGGGGTCTAACATGAACACTGAAGCTTTCTTT.

The chain recombines TRBV3-1 (or the pseudogene TRBV3-2) with TRBJ1-6; the D is unclear. The CDR3 consists of 12 residues. The germline V and J ends were trimmed by 5 bases and 9 bases, with 8 bases remaining between them. Germline V gives CDR1 LGHDT, CDR2 YNNKEL (reference sequence). The CDR3 DNA follows: TGTGCCAGCAGCTATAGTGGTTCACCCCTCCACTTT. Amino acids: CASSYSGSPLHF.

This clone was counted many times. The chain has TRBV7-9 and TRBJ1-1; the match to TRBD1 covers 8 bases. V trimming: 5 bases; J trimming: 5 bases; junction bases outside the gene matches: 4. The CDR3 consists of 13 residues. Germline V gene lookup returns CDR1 SEHNR and CDR2 FQNEAQ (reference sequence). For the CDR3, the DNA is TGTGCCAGCAGCGGTACAGGGGGAACTGAAGCTTTCTTT. Protein product: CASSGTGGTEAFF.

The chain links TRBV5-1 to TRBJ1-3; 10 bases map to TRBD1. Germline values: CDR1 SGHRS, CDR2 YFSETQ. With 3 bases clipped from V and 6 bases from J, the junction kept 6 bases outside the gene matches. The CDR3 runs 15 residues. The CDR3 reads CASSSKGQGINTIYF. The CDR3, as DNA: TGCGCCAGCAGCTCGAAGGGACAGGGGATAAACACCATATATTTT.

This clone has only a few counts. The chain uses TRBV15 and TRBJ1-4, with D perhaps matching TRBD1 (5 bases). Germline V CDR1 and CDR2: LNHNV, YYDKDF (reference sequence). V shed 6 bases and J shed 6 bases, with 20 bases lying between them. There are 16 residues in the CDR3. The DNA for the CDR3 is TGTGCCACCAGAGGGACGGTCGGGGGTTGGGATGAAAAACTGTTTTTT. Its protein is CATRGTVGGWDEKLFF.